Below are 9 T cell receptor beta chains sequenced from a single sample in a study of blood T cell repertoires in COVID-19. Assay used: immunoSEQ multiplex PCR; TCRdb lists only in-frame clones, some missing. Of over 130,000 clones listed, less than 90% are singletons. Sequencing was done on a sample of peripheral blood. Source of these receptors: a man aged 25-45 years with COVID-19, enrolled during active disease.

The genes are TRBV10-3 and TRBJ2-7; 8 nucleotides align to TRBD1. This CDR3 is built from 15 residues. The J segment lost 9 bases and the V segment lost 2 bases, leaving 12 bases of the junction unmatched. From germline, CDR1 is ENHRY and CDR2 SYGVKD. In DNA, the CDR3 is TGTGCCATCAGTGAGGCAGGGGGCTTCATCCGACCGCAGTACTTC. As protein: CAISEAGGFIRPQYF.

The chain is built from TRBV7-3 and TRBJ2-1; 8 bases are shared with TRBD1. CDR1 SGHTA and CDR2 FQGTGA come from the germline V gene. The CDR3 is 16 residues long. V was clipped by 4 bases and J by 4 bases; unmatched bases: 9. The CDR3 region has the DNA TGTGCCAGCAGCTCCAACAGGGGGGTTGTGTACAATGAGCAGTTCTTC. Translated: CASSSNRGVVYNEQFF.

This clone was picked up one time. The CDR3: CASSLGSRTVSNQPQHF. For the CDR3, the DNA is TGTGCCAGCAGCTTAGGCTCGAGGACAGTTAGCAATCAGCCCCAGCATTTT. The V call is TRBV7-2, the J call TRBJ1-5; D is possibly TRBD1 (6 bases). With 1 base removed from V and 0 bases from J, the gap between germline ends came to 13 bases. In germline, CDR1 is SGHTA, CDR2 FQGNSA. CDR3 length equals 17 residues.

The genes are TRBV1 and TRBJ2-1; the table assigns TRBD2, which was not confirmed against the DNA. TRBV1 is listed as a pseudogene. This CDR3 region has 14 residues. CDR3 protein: CTSSQPSGRFEQFF. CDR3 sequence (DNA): TGCACCAGCAGCCAACCTAGCGGGAGATTTGAGCAGTTCTTC.

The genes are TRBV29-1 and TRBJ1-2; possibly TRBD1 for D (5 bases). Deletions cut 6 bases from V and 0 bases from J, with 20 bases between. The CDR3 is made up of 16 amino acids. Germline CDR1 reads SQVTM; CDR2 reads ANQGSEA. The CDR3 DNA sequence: TGCAGCGTGGAGGGCGGGGAGGGGCGAGCTAACTATGGCTACACCTTC. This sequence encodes CSVEGGEGRANYGYTF.

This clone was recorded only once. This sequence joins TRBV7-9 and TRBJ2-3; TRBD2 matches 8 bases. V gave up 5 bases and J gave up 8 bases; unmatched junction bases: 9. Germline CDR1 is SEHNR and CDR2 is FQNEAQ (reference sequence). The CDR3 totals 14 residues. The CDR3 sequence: CASSPSGSGATQYF. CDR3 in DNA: TGTGCCAGCAGCCCGAGCGGGAGTGGCGCTACGCAGTATTTT.

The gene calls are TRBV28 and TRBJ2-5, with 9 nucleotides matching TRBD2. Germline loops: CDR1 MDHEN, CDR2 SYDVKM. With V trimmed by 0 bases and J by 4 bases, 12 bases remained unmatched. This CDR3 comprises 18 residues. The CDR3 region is CASSLWGGTSGSSETQYF. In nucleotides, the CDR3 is TGTGCCAGCAGTTTATGGGGGGGAACTAGCGGGTCATCAGAGACCCAGTACTTC.

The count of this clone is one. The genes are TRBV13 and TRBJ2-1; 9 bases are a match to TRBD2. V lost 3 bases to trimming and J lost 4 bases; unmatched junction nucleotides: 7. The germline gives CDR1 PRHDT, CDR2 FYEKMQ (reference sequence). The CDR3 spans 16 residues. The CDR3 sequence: CASSLPPLAGYNEQFF. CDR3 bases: TGTGCCAGCAGCTTGCCCCCTCTAGCGGGGTACAATGAGCAGTTCTTC.

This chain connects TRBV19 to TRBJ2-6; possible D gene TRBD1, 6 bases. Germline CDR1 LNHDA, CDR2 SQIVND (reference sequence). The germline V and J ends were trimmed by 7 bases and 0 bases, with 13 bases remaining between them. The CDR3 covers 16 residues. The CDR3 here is CASMVTGVSGANVLTF. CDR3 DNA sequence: TGTGCCAGTATGGTGACAGGCGTCTCTGGGGCCAACGTCCTGACTTTC.